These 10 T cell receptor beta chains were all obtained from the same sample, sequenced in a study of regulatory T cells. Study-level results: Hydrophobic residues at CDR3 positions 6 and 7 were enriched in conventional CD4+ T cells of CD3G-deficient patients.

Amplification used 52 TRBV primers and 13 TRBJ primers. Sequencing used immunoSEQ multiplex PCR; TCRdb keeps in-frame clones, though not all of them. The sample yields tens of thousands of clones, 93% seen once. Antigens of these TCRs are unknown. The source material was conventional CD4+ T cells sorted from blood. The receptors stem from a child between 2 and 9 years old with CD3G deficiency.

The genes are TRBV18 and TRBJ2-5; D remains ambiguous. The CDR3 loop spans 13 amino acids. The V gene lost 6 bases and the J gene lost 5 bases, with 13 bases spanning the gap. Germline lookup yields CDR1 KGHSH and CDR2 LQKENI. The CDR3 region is CASSPQLRETQYF. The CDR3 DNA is TGTGCCAGCTCTCCCCAGCTTCGGGAGACCCAGTACTTC.

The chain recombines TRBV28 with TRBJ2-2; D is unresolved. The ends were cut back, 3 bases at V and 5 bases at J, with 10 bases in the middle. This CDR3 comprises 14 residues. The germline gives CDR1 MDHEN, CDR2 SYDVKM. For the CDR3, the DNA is TGTGCCAGCAGTTTGGACCGACGGACCGGGGAGCTGTTTTTT. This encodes CASSLDRRTGELFF.

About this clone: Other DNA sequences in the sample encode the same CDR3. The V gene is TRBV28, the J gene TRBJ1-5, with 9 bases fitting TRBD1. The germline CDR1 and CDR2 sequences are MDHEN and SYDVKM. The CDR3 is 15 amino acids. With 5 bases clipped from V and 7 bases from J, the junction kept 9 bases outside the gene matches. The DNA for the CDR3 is TGTGCCAGCAGTAGCCCGGGACAGGGAGGGCAGCCCCAGCATTTT. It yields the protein CASSSPGQGGQPQHF.

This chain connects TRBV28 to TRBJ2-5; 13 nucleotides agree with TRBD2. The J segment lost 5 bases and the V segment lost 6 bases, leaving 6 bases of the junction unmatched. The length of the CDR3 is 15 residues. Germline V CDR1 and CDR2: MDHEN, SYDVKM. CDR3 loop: CASSHTSGRVETQYF. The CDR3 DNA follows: TGTGCCAGCAGCCACACTAGCGGGAGGGTGGAGACCCAGTACTTC.

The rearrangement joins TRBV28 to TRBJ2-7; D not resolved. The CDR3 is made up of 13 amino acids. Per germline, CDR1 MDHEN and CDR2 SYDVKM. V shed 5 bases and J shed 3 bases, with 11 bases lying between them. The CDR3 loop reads CASSGLEVYEQYF. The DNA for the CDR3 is TGTGCCAGCAGTGGCTTAGAAGTCTACGAGCAGTACTTC.

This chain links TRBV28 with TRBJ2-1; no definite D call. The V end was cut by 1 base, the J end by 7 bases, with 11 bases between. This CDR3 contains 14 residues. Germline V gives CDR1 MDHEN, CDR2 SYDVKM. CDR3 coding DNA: TGTGCCAGCAGTTTATACCTCCGGCGGAATGAGCAGTTCTTC. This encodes CASSLYLRRNEQFF. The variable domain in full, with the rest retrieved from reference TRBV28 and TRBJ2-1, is DVKVTQSSRYLVKRTGEKVFLECVQDMDHENMFWYRQDPGLGLRLIYFSYDVKMKEKGDIPEGYSVSREKKERFSLILESASTNQTSMYLCASSLYLRRNEQFFGPGTRLTVL.

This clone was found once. CDR3 in DNA: TGTGCCAGCAGCTCCCCGACCGGGACAAGTTATAGCAATCAGCCCCAGCATTTT. Its translation is CASSSPTGTSYSNQPQHF. The V and J genes are TRBV28 and TRBJ1-5, with a possible D match to TRBD1 (6 bases). CDR3 length: 18 amino acids. Germline values: CDR1 MDHEN, CDR2 SYDVKM. Trimming removed 6 bases from V and 0 bases from J, with 21 bases in between.

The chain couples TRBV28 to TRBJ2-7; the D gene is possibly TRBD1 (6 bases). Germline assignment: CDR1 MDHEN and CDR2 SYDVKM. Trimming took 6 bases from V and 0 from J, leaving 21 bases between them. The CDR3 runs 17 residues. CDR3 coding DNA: TGTGCCAGCAGCCCCATATCCGGGACACCTTCCTCCTACGAGCAGTACTTC. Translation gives CASSPISGTPSSYEQYF.

CDR3 sequence: CASSTTGDGEQYF. CDR3 DNA sequence: TGTGCCAGCTCAACAACAGGGGACGGCGAGCAGTACTTC. The chain joins TRBV18 to TRBJ2-7; 7 nucleotides line up with TRBD1. There are 13 residues in the CDR3. CDR1 and CDR2 (germline): KGHSH, LQKENI. After removal of 5 bases from V and 6 bases from J, the junction contained 7 bases not matched to a gene.

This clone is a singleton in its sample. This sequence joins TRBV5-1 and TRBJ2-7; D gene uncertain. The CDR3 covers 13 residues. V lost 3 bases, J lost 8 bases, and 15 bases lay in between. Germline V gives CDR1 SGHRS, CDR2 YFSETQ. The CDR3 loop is CASSSFGQEKQYF. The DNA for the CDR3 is TGCGCCAGCAGCTCCTTCGGGCAGGAAAAGCAGTACTTC. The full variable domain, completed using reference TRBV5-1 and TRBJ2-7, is KAGVTQTPRYLIKTRGQQVTLSCSPISGHRSVSWYQQTPGQGLQFLFEYFSETQRNKGNFPGRFSGRQFSNSRSEMNVSTLELGDSALYLCASSSFGQEKQYFGPGTRLTVT.